The next 20 T cell receptor beta chains were all read from a single sample in a study of preoperative IRX-2 immunotherapy in early breast cancer. The treatment here: preoperative locoregional IRX-2 cytokine immunotherapy. This table comes from immunoSEQ multiplex PCR, and its TCRdb copy is limited to in-frame clones, with some not included. The sample holds 20,000 to 30,000 clones, 75% to 80% seen once. This specimen was lymph node tissue, taken before IRX-2 immunotherapy. Receptors were obtained from a human donor with breast cancer.

This rearrangement joins TRBV11-3 to TRBJ2-7, with TRBD1 identical over 9 bases. CDR1 is SGHNT, CDR2 YENEEA, per germline. The CDR3 runs to 15 residues. V dropped 5 bases and J dropped 2; count of bases not matched to a gene: 7. The CDR3 loop is CASSRDRERTYEQYF. CDR3 coding DNA: TGTGCCAGCAGCCGGGACAGGGAAAGAACCTACGAGCAGTACTTC.

This sequence joins TRBV4-1 and TRBJ1-2; D is perhaps TRBD1 (6 bases). The CDR3 is 15 residues long. Trimming cost V 0 bases and J 4 bases, with 12 bases left between them. Germline V gene lookup returns CDR1 MGHRA and CDR2 YSYEKL. The CDR3 coding sequence is TGCGCCAGCAGCCAAGATTTGGGGGCTTTCTATGGCTACACCTTC. Its protein product is CASSQDLGAFYGYTF.

The chain has TRBV7-4 and TRBJ1-1; D remains unclear. This CDR3 has 13 residues. Germline values: CDR1 SGHVT, CDR2 SQSDAQ. V lost 1 base and J lost 3, with 6 bases in between. The DNA for the CDR3 is TGTGCCAGCAGCTTAGGCCCCGACACTGAAGCTTTCTTT. It specifies CASSLGPDTEAFF.

This chain connects TRBV7-4 to TRBJ1-2; 7 bases line up with TRBD1. The J segment lost 6 bases and the V segment lost 11 bases, leaving 12 bases of the junction unmatched. The CDR3 loop spans 13 amino acids. The germline V gene has CDR1 SGHVT and CDR2 SQSDAQ. CDR3 in amino acids: CASGPRDRDGYTF. The CDR3 DNA sequence: TGTGCCTCTGGACCACGCGACAGGGATGGCTACACCTTC.

The rearrangement uses TRBV14 and TRBJ2-5, with D perhaps TRBD2 (7 bases). The germline CDR1 and CDR2 sequences are SGHDN and FVKESK. The CDR3 has 15 residues. V was pared by 4 bases and J by 2 bases, with 14 bases between. CDR3 coding DNA: TGTGCCAGCAGCCGGCGGGGGCATAGTCAAGAGACCCAGTACTTC. Translating gives CASSRRGHSQETQYF.

The chain couples TRBV6-4 to TRBJ1-5; 7 bases map to TRBD1. V lost 5 bases, J lost 7 bases, and 11 bases stayed unmatched. The length of the CDR3 is 15 residues. Germline V gives CDR1 MRHNA, CDR2 SNTAGT. Here the CDR3 DNA reads TGTGCCAGCAGTCGAGGACAGGCCGTAGGCCAGCCCCAGCATTTT. This encodes CASSRGQAVGQPQHF.

The chain has TRBV29-1 and TRBJ1-2; no reliable D call. V lost 3 bases to trimming and J lost 4 bases, with 9 bases between them. The CDR3 extends over 12 amino acids. Germline CDR1 is SQVTM and CDR2 is ANQGSEA. This CDR3 is CSVDSGFYGYTF. DNA for the CDR3: TGCAGCGTTGATTCCGGGTTCTATGGCTACACCTTC. The variable domain in full, with the rest retrieved from reference TRBV29-1 and TRBJ1-2, is SAVISQKPSRDICQRGTSLTIQCQVDSQVTMMFWYRQQPGQSLTLIATANQGSEATYESGFVIDKFPISRPNLTFSTLTVSNMSPEDSSIYLCSVDSGFYGYTFGSGTRLTVV.

The chain employs TRBV6-8 and TRBJ1-6, with 7 positions matching TRBD1. The J segment lost 5 bases and the V segment lost 2 bases, leaving 12 bases of the junction unmatched. The CDR3 contains 18 residues. The germline V gene has CDR1 MNHGY and CDR2 SAAAGT. CDR3 DNA: TGTGCCAGCAGTTACGAAGGATTGAGACAGGGTCATAATTCACCCCTCCACTTT. Translating gives CASSYEGLRQGHNSPLHF.

This chain connects TRBV11-3 to TRBJ1-2; D gene uncertain. Looked up from germline, CDR1 is SGHNT and CDR2 is YENEEA. Trimming left V 3 bases short and J 5 bases short, with 16 bases between. The CDR3 covers 15 residues. CDR3 DNA: TGTGCCAGCAGCTTGGACGAGAAGAAACCTTATGGCTACACCTTC. Its protein is CASSLDEKKPYGYTF.

The chain has TRBV10-1 and TRBJ2-2, with unresolved D. Germline values: CDR1 WNHNN, CDR2 SYGVQD (reference sequence). This CDR3 region has 13 residues. Trimming took off 2 bases at V and 8 bases at J, with 9 bases between the two ends. CDR3 coding DNA: TGCGCCAGCAGTGAGCTCCAGGATGGGGAGCTGTTTTTT. Amino acids: CASSELQDGELFF.

The chain is built from TRBV6-8 and TRBJ1-2, with D perhaps TRBD1 (6 bases). This CDR3 is 17 amino acids long. V lost 2 bases and J 1 base, leaving 17 bases between the germline ends. Germline V lookup: CDR1 MNHGY, CDR2 SAAAGT. Here the CDR3 reads CASSYRGPQGGNYGYTF. As DNA, the CDR3 is TGTGCCAGCAGTTACCGAGGCCCACAGGGTGGTAACTATGGCTACACCTTC.

The gene calls are TRBV5-1 and TRBJ1-3, with D possibly being TRBD1 (5 bases). CDR3 length: 15 amino acids. Looked up from germline, CDR1 is SGHRS and CDR2 is YFSETQ. Trimming stripped 2 bases from V and 0 bases from J, with 9 bases between. This chain's CDR3 is CASSFGGFSGNTIYF. The CDR3 nucleotides read TGCGCCAGCAGCTTTGGGGGGTTCTCTGGAAACACCATATATTTT.

This clone was recorded only once. This chain connects TRBV18 to TRBJ2-7, with 8 bases lining up with TRBD1. Germline V lookup: CDR1 KGHSH, CDR2 LQKENI. V lost 3 bases to trimming and J lost 5 bases; unmatched junction nucleotides: 15. This CDR3 spans 17 amino acids. The CDR3 DNA reads TGTGCCAGCTCACCGAACGAGGGACAGGTATCTGTCGACGAGCAGTACTTC. This translates into CASSPNEGQVSVDEQYF.

The J gene is TRBJ1-1, the V gene TRBV29-1; 7 bases are shared with TRBD1. V trimming: 7 bases; J trimming: 1 base; junction bases outside the gene matches: 6. The CDR3 length is 13 residues. The germline CDR1 and CDR2 sequences are SQVTM and ANQGSEA. The chain's CDR3 is CSGIRQGNTEAFF. The DNA for the CDR3 is TGCAGCGGAATCAGACAGGGGAACACTGAAGCTTTCTTT.

The chain employs TRBV14 and TRBJ2-7; TRBD2 matches 10 bases. Germline trimming cut 1 base from V and 2 bases from J; bases unmatched to any gene: 2. The CDR3 totals 15 residues. Germline CDR1 SGHDN, CDR2 FVKESK. The CDR3 sequence: CASSQGSGGAYEQYF. DNA of the CDR3: TGTGCCAGCAGCCAAGGAAGCGGGGGGGCCTACGAGCAGTACTTC.

This clone was counted a single time. V and J are TRBV10-3 and TRBJ1-4; D remains unclear. V was clipped by 2 bases and J by 3 bases, with 10 bases between them. The CDR3 has 15 residues. CDR1 is ENHRY, CDR2 SYGVKD, per germline. CDR3 sequence: CAISERSYPNEKLFF. The DNA of the CDR3 is TGTGCCATCAGTGAGCGGAGCTATCCTAATGAAAAACTGTTTTTT.

The J gene is TRBJ1-1, the V gene TRBV5-1; 10 positions match TRBD1. Per the germline V gene, CDR1 is SGHRS and CDR2 is YFSETQ. The V segment lost 3 bases and the J segment 7 bases; nucleotides outside the gene matches: 6. CDR3 length equals 14 residues. This CDR3 is CASSSGTGELEAFF. The CDR3 nucleotides are TGCGCCAGCAGCTCGGGGACAGGGGAACTTGAAGCTTTCTTT. Filled out from reference TRBV5-1 and TRBJ1-1, the complete variable domain reads KAGVTQTPRYLIKTRGQQVTLSCSPISGHRSVSWYQQTPGQGLQFLFEYFSETQRNKGNFPGRFSGRQFSNSRSEMNVSTLELGDSALYLCASSSGTGELEAFFGQGTRLTVV.

This clone was observed once. V gene TRBV28 combines with J gene TRBJ1-1; maybe TRBD1 (6 bases). Per germline, CDR1 MDHEN and CDR2 SYDVKM. CDR3 size: 15 residues. Trimming stripped 3 bases from V and 3 bases from J, with 14 bases between. CDR3 nucleotides: TGTGCCAGCAGTTTGGGATACAGGGCCCACACTGAAGCTTTCTTT. This gives the protein CASSLGYRAHTEAFF.

V usage is TRBV15 and J usage is TRBJ1-4; TRBD1 agrees at 8 bases. With 2 bases clipped from V and 4 bases from J, the junction kept 3 bases outside the gene matches. CDR1 and CDR2 (germline): LNHNV, YYDKDF (reference sequence). The CDR3 contains 15 residues. In DNA, the CDR3 is TGTGCCACCAGCAGACCGACAGGGGTTAATGAAAAACTGTTTTTT. It specifies CATSRPTGVNEKLFF.

This chain joins TRBV28 and TRBJ1-5, with 7 bases lining up with TRBD1. CDR3 length equals 14 residues. The trim removed 7 bases at V and 5 bases at J, leaving 8 bases unmatched. Germline V CDR1 and CDR2: MDHEN, SYDVKM. The DNA of the CDR3 is TGTGCCAGCAATCCAGGGGGTAGGGATCAGCCCCAGCATTTT. It translates to CASNPGGRDQPQHF.